The 4 T cell receptor beta chains in this list originate from one sample, sequenced in a study of T cell responses to AZD1222 COVID-19 vaccine. Assay: immunoSEQ multiplex PCR; the TCRdb copy retains only in-frame clones and omits some. The sample shows 85,000 to 90,000 clones, nearly 90% of them seen only once. This specimen was peripheral blood, taken on day 0 of AZD1222 vaccination. All receptors come from an adult in good health.

The CDR3 region has the DNA TGTGCCAGCAGCTTAGCCGCACAAGAGACCCAGTACTTC. It codes for CASSLAAQETQYF. The V and J genes are TRBV7-9 and TRBJ2-5; D gene unclear. CDR3 length equals 13 residues. The germline gives CDR1 SEHNR, CDR2 FQNEAQ (reference sequence). V was clipped by 0 bases and J by 2 bases, with 4 bases between them. Complete variable domain (other parts from reference TRBV7-9 and TRBJ2-5): DTGVSQNPRHKITKRGQNVTFRCDPISEHNRLYWYRQTLGQGPEFLTYFQNEAQLEKSRLLSDRFSAERPKGSFSTLEIQRTEQGDSAMYLCASSLAAQETQYFGPGTRLLVL.

This chain connects TRBV19 to TRBJ2-2; the match to TRBD2 covers 9 bases. The germline V gene has CDR1 LNHDA and CDR2 SQIVND (reference sequence). The CDR3 loop spans 16 amino acids. The ends lost 7 bases at V and 5 bases at J; junction bases unmatched: 11. As DNA, the CDR3 is TGTGCCAGTATCGACGTAGCGGGAGTGGGTACCGGGGAGCTGTTTTTT. Its translation is CASIDVAGVGTGELFF.

The genes are TRBV27 and TRBJ1-1, with a weak D call TRBD1 (5 bases). The germline V and J ends were trimmed by 6 bases and 3 bases, with 11 bases remaining between them. The CDR3 consists of 13 residues. Germline assignment: CDR1 MNHEY and CDR2 SMNVEV (reference sequence). DNA for the CDR3: TGTGCCAGCAGCATACGGGGGTACACTGAAGCTTTCTTT. It codes for CASSIRGYTEAFF.

The V and J genes are TRBV6-2 or TRBV6-3 and TRBJ2-1, with 9 bases identical to TRBD2. The germline gives CDR1 MNHEY, CDR2 SVGEGT. The V and J ends lost 0 bases and 5 bases, in that order; junction bases with no gene match: 8. This CDR3 is built from 17 residues. The CDR3 bases are TGTGCCAGCAGTTACTCGTTAGCGGGAGTAAGGGACAATGAGCAGTTCTTC. Its protein is CASSYSLAGVRDNEQFF.